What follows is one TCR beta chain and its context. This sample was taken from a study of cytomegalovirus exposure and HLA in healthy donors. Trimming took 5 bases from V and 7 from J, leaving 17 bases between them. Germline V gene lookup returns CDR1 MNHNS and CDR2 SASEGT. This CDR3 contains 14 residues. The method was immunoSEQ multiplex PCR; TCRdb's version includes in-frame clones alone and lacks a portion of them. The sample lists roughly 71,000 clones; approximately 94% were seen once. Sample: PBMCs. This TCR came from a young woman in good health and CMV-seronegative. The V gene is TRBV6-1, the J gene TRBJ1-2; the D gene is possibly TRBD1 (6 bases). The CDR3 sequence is CASSNRVQLVGYTF. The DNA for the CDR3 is TGTGCCAGCAGTAACAGGGTCCAGTTAGTTGGCTACACCTTC.